This record covers a single T cell receptor (beta chain). Its target is not known. With 60 Vbeta and 13 Jbeta primers, the PCR was carried out. The table came from immunoSEQ multiplex PCR; TCRdb's copy has only in-frame clones and leaves some out. The sample has about 200,000 clones; around 79% are singletons. The data were taken from a study of cytomegalovirus exposure and HLA in healthy donors. Points from the study as a whole: A likely sequencing artifact accounted for one observed cluster of highly shared sequence variants.

The source is a man aged 18 to 29 in good health and CMV-seronegative. Sequenced input: PBMCs.

The CDR3 bases are TGCGCCAGCAGCTTGGCCGGGACAGGGGTGATTTACGAGCAGTACTTC. This translates into CASSLAGTGVIYEQYF. This chain joins TRBV5-1 and TRBJ2-7, with 10 bases that match TRBD1. The length of the CDR3 is 16 residues. The ends lost 0 bases at V and 4 bases at J; junction bases unmatched: 7. In germline, CDR1 is SGHRS, CDR2 YFSETQ.